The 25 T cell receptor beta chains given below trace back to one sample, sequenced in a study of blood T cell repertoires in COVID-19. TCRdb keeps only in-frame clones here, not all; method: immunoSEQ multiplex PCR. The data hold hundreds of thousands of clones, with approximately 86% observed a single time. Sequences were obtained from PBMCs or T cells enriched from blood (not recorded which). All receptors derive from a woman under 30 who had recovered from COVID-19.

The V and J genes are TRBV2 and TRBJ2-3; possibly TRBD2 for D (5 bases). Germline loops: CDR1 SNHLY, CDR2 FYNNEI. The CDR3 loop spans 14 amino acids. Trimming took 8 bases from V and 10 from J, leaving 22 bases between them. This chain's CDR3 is CASRIERTEASQYF. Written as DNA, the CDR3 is TGTGCCAGCCGAATAGAACGGACTGAGGCGTCGCAGTATTTT.

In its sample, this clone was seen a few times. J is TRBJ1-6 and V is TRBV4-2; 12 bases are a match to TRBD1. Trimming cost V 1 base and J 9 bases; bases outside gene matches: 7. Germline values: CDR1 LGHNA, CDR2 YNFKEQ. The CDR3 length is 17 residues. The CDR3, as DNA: TGTGCCAGCAGCCAAGGGGGGACAGGGGGCGCGGGTTCACCCCTCCACTTT. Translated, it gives CASSQGGTGGAGSPLHF.

The CDR3 is CASSLVEGLRPYEQYF. For the CDR3, the DNA is TGTGCCAGCAGTTTAGTTGAGGGACTAAGGCCCTACGAGCAGTACTTC. The chain links TRBV28 to TRBJ2-7, with 7 bases matching TRBD2. Germline assignment: CDR1 MDHEN and CDR2 SYDVKM. The V segment lost 2 bases and the J segment 2 bases; nucleotides outside the gene matches: 9. The CDR3 is 16 amino acids.

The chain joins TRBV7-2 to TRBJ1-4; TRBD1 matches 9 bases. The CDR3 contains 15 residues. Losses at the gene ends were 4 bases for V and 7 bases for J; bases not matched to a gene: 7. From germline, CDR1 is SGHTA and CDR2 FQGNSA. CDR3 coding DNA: TGTGCCAGCAGCTGGGGGACAGGGTGGGGTGAAAAACTGTTTTTT. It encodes CASSWGTGWGEKLFF.

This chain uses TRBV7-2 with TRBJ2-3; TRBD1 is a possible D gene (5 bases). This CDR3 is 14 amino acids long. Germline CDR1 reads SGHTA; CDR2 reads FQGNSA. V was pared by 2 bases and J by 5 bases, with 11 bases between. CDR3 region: CASSLRGHGDTQYF. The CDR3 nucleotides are TGTGCCAGCAGCTTAAGGGGCCACGGAGATACGCAGTATTTT.

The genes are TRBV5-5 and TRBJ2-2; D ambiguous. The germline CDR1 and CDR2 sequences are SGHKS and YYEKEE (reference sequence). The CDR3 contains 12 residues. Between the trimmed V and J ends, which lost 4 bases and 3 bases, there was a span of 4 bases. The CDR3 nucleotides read TGTGCCAGCAGCCTAGACACCGGGGAGCTGTTTTTT. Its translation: CASSLDTGELFF.

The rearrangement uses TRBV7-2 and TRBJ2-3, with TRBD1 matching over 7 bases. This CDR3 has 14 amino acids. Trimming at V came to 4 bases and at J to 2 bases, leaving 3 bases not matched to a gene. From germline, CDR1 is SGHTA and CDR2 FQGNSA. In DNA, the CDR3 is TGTGCCAGCAGCTCGGACAGGCTCACAGATACGCAGTATTTT. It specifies CASSSDRLTDTQYF.

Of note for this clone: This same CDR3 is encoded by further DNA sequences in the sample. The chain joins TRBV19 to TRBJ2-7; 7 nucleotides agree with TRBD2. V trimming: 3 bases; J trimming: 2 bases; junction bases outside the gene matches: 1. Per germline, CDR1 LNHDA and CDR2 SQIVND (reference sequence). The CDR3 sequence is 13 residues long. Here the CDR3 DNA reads TGTGCCAGTAGTATCGCGGGAGCCTACGAGCAGTACTTC. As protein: CASSIAGAYEQYF. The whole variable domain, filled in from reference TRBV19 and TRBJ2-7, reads DGGITQSPKYLFRKEGQNVTLSCEQNLNHDAMYWYRQDPGQGLRLIYYSQIVNDFQKGDIAEGYSVSREKKESFPLTVTSAQKNPTAFYLCASSIAGAYEQYFGPGTRLTVT.

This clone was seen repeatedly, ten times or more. This chain's CDR3 is CSVDYRGAGNTIYF. DNA of the CDR3: TGCAGCGTTGACTACCGTGGAGCTGGAAACACCATATATTTT. V gene TRBV29-1 combines with J gene TRBJ1-3; no definite D call. The CDR3 loop spans 14 amino acids. CDR1 and CDR2 from the germline V gene are SQVTM and ANQGSEA. Trimming removed 3 bases from V and 2 bases from J, with 11 bases in between.

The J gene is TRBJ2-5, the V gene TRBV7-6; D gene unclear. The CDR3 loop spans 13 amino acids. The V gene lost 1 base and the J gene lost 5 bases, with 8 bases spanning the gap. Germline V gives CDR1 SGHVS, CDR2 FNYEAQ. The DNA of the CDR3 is TGTGCCAGCAGCTTAGGCCCGAGGGAGACCCAGTACTTC. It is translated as CASSLGPRETQYF.

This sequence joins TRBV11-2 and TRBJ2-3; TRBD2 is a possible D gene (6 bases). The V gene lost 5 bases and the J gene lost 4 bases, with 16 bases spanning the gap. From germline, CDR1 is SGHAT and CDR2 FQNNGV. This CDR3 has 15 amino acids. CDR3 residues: CASSHGRRLADTQYF. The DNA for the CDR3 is TGTGCCAGCAGCCACGGTAGAAGACTAGCAGATACGCAGTATTTT.

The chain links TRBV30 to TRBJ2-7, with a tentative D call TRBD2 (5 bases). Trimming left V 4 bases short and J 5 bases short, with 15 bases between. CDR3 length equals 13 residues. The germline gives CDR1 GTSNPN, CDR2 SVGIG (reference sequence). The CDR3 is CAWKRPAGNEQYF. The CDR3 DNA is TGTGCCTGGAAGCGGCCAGCTGGTAACGAGCAGTACTTC.

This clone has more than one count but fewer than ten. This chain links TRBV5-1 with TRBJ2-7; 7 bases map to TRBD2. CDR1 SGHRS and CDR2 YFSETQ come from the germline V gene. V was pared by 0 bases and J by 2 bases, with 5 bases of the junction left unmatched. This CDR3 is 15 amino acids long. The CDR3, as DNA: TGCGCCAGCAGCTTGGCCGGGGGGATCCCCTACGAGCAGTACTTC. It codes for CASSLAGGIPYEQYF. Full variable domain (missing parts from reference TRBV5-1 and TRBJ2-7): KAGVTQTPRYLIKTRGQQVTLSCSPISGHRSVSWYQQTPGQGLQFLFEYFSETQRNKGNFPGRFSGRQFSNSRSEMNVSTLELGDSALYLCASSLAGGIPYEQYFGPGTRLTVT.

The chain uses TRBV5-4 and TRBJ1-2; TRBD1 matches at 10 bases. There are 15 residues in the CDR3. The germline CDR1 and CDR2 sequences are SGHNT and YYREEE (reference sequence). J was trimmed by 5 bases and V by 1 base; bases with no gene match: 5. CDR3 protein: CASSLPDRGPYGYTF. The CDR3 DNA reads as TGTGCCAGCAGCTTGCCAGACAGGGGGCCTTATGGCTACACCTTC. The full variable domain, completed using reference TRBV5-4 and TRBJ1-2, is ETGVTQSPTHLIKTRGQQVTLRCSSQSGHNTVSWYQQALGQGPQFIFQYYREEENGRGNFPPRFSGLQFPNYSSELNVNALELDDSALYLCASSLPDRGPYGYTFGSGTRLTVV.

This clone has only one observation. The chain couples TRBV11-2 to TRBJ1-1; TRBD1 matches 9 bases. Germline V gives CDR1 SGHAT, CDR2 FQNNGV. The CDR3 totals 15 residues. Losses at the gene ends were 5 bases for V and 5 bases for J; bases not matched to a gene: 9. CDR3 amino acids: CASSPPGQGRTEAFF. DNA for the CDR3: TGTGCCAGCAGCCCTCCGGGACAGGGACGAACTGAAGCTTTCTTT.

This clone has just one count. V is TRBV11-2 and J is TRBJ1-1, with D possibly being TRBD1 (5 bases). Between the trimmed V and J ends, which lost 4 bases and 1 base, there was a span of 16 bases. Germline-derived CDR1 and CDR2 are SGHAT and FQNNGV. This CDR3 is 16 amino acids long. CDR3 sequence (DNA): TGTGCCAGCAGCTCCCCAGAAGGGGTGGGGAACACTGAAGCTTTCTTT. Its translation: CASSSPEGVGNTEAFF.

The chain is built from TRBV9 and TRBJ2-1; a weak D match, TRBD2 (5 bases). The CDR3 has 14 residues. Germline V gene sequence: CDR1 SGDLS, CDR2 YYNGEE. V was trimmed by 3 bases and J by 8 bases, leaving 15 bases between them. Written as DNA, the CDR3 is TGTGCCAGCAGCGCCCGTACTAGTTATCATGAGCAGTTCTTC. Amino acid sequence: CASSARTSYHEQFF. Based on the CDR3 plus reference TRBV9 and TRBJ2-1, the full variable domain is DSGVTQTPKHLITATGQRVTLRCSPRSGDLSVYWYQQSLDQGLQFLIQYYNGEERAKGNILERFSAQQFPDLHSELNLSSLELGDSALYFCASSARTSYHEQFFGPGTRLTVL.

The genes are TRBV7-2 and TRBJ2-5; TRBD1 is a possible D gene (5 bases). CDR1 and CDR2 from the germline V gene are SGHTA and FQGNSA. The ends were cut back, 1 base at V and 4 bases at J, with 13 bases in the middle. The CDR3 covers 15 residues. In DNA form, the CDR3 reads TGTGCCAGCAGCTTAGTAGGGGCTAGTACAGAGACCCAGTACTTC. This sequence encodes CASSLVGASTETQYF. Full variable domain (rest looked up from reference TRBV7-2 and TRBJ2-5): GAGVSQSPSNKVTEKGKDVELRCDPISGHTALYWYRQSLGQGLEFLIYFQGNSAPDKSGLPSDRFSAERTGGSVSTLTIQRTQQEDSAVYLCASSLVGASTETQYFGPGTRLLVL.

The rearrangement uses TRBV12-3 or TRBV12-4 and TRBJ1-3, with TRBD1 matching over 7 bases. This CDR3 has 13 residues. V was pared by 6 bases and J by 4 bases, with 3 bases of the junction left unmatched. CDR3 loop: CASRTGIGNTIYF. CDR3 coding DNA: TGTGCCAGCAGGACAGGGATCGGAAACACCATATATTTT.

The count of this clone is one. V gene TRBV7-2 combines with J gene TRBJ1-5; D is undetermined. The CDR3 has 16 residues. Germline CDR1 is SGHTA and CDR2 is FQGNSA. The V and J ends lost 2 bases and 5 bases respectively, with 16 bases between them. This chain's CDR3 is CASSLLGGQVDQPQHF. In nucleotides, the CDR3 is TGTGCCAGCAGCTTACTGGGTGGCCAGGTCGATCAGCCCCAGCATTTT.

CDR3 protein: CASSPGGGNSLHEQYF. CDR3 sequence (DNA): TGTGCCAGCAGCCCGGGCGGGGGAAACTCTCTCCACGAGCAGTACTTC. V and J are TRBV7-3 and TRBJ2-7, with 7 bases lining up with TRBD2. The CDR3 is made up of 16 amino acids. V gave up 5 bases and J gave up 5 bases; unmatched junction bases: 15. CDR1 is SGHTA and CDR2 is FQGTGA in the germline V gene.

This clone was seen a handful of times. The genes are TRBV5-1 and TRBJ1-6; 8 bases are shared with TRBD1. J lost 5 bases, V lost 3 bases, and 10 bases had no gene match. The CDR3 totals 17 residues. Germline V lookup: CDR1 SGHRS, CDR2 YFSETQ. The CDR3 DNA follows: TGCGCCAGCAGCTCAGGAACAGGGGGGAAACATAATTCACCCCTCCACTTT. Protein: CASSSGTGGKHNSPLHF.

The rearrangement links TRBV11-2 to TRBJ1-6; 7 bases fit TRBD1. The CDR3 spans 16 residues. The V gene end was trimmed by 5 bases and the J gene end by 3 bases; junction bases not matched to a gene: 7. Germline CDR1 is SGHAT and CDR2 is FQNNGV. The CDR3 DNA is TGTGCCAGCAGCCTTGGGGGACAGCTCTATAATTCACCCCTCCACTTT. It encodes CASSLGGQLYNSPLHF.

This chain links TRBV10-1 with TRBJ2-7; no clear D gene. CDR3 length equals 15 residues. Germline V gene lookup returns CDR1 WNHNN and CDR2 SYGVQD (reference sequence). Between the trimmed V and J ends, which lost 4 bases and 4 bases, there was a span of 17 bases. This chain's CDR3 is CASSGRRLWCYEQYF. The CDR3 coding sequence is TGCGCCAGCAGTGGTAGGAGATTATGGTGTTACGAGCAGTACTTC.

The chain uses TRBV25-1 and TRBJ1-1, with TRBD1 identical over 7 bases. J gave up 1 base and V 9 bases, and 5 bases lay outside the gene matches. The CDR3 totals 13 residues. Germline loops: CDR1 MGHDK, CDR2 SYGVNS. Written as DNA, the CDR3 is TGTGCCAGTGCTAGGGACAGGAACACTGAAGCTTTCTTT. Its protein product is CASARDRNTEAFF.